The rows below give T cell receptor beta chains drawn from one sample of a study of blood T cells in healthy people across ages. Via MiXCR, TCRdb re-called the 5' RACE reads, giving one row per CDR3 protein. The repertoire consists of about 690,000 distinct CDR3 sequences, with 35% to 50% occurring once and the leading ten covering approximately 31%. The sequencing input was blood. Receptors originate from an elderly man in good health. Each CDR3 is given with its conserved first and last residue. The order of the fields is V gene, J gene, clone size, D gene, CDR3 DNA, CDR3 protein. The D gene is left open where the match is weak. Clone size is given for some rows only: seen once, a few or many times, or a class if the clone is expanded.

v_call: TRBV20-1; j_call: TRBJ2-2; clone_size: .; d_call: .; cdr3_nt: TGCAGTGCTAGAGGCCCGGGGGTAGGAGAGCTCACCGGGGAGCTGTTTTTT; cdr3_aa: CSARGPGVGELTGELFF
v_call: TRBV6-1; j_call: TRBJ1-5; clone_size: .; d_call: TRBD1; cdr3_nt: TGTGCCAGCAGTGGTGCGGGACAGGGTGCGACCAATCAGCCCCAGCATTTT; cdr3_aa: CASSGAGQGATNQPQHF
v_call: TRBV2; j_call: TRBJ1-1; clone_size: .; d_call: .; cdr3_nt: TGTGCCAGCAGCCCACAGGGAACGGCTTTCTTT; cdr3_aa: CASSPQGTAFF
v_call: TRBV5-6; j_call: TRBJ2-3; clone_size: many; d_call: .; cdr3_nt: TGTGCCAGCAGCTTGGATACCGGGGGGCTAAGCACAGATACGCAGTATTTT; cdr3_aa: CASSLDTGGLSTDTQYF
v_call: TRBV6-2/TRBV6-3; j_call: TRBJ2-7; clone_size: many; d_call: TRBD2; cdr3_nt: TGTGCCACCGCGACTAGCTGGAGCTCCTACGAGCAGTACTTC; cdr3_aa: CATATSWSSYEQYF
v_call: TRBV29-1; j_call: TRBJ2-3; clone_size: many; d_call: .; cdr3_nt: TGCAGCGTGGGGACTGGGGTGCGGGATACGCAGTATTTT; cdr3_aa: CSVGTGVRDTQYF
v_call: TRBV20-1; j_call: TRBJ2-7; clone_size: .; d_call: .; cdr3_nt: TGCAGTGCTAGAGGCCGGACACCACAATCCTACGAGCAGTACTTC; cdr3_aa: CSARGRTPQSYEQYF
v_call: TRBV9; j_call: TRBJ2-5; clone_size: .; d_call: TRBD1; cdr3_nt: TGTGCCAGCAGCGTAGGGCAGGGGGCCAGAAGGGAGACCCAGTACTTC; cdr3_aa: CASSVGQGARRETQYF
v_call: TRBV4-3; j_call: TRBJ1-5; clone_size: .; d_call: TRBD1; cdr3_nt: TGCGCCAGCAGCCAAGGCCTCCCGGGACAGAGTAGCAATCAGCCCCAGCATTTT; cdr3_aa: CASSQGLPGQSSNQPQHF
v_call: TRBV7-2; j_call: TRBJ2-1; clone_size: few; d_call: TRBD2; cdr3_nt: TGTGCCAGCAGCTTCCTGACTAGCGGGGGTTCCTATAGCTCCTACAATGAGCAGTTCTTC; cdr3_aa: CASSFLTSGGSYSSYNEQFF
v_call: TRBV2; j_call: TRBJ2-3; clone_size: few; d_call: TRBD2; cdr3_nt: TGTGCCAGCACTCCGACTAGCGGGGGAGCGCAGTATTTT; cdr3_aa: CASTPTSGGAQYF
v_call: TRBV30; j_call: TRBJ2-1; clone_size: .; d_call: .; cdr3_nt: TGTGCCTGGAGTCGGGAAAAAAGGAATGAGCAGTTCTTC; cdr3_aa: CAWSREKRNEQFF
v_call: TRBV6-5; j_call: TRBJ1-2; clone_size: .; d_call: .; cdr3_nt: TGTGCCAGCAGTTACTCGAATTCGCTGGATGGCTACACCTTC; cdr3_aa: CASSYSNSLDGYTF
v_call: TRBV28; j_call: TRBJ1-5; clone_size: once; d_call: TRBD1; cdr3_nt: TGTGCCAGCAGCCCGGGGGACAGGGGCACCAATCAGCCCCAGCATTTT; cdr3_aa: CASSPGDRGTNQPQHF
v_call: TRBV7-2; j_call: TRBJ1-2; clone_size: few; d_call: TRBD1; cdr3_nt: TGTGCCAGCAGCTCAGCAGGGACAGGGTTGGGCTATGGCTACACCTTC; cdr3_aa: CASSSAGTGLGYGYTF
v_call: TRBV7-9; j_call: TRBJ1-2; clone_size: once; d_call: TRBD1; cdr3_nt: TGTGCCAGCAGCCGGGACAGGGTGATCCATGGCTACACCTTC; cdr3_aa: CASSRDRVIHGYTF
v_call: TRBV5-1; j_call: TRBJ2-1; clone_size: few; d_call: TRBD2; cdr3_nt: TGCGCCAGCAGCCCGAAAGGGCGGGGGGCCATCTACAATGAGCAGTTCTTC; cdr3_aa: CASSPKGRGAIYNEQFF
v_call: TRBV28; j_call: TRBJ2-1; clone_size: .; d_call: TRBD2; cdr3_nt: TGTGCCGGTGGGACTAGCGGGATTGAGTCCTACAATGAGCAGTTCTTC; cdr3_aa: CAGGTSGIESYNEQFF
v_call: TRBV20-1; j_call: TRBJ1-2; clone_size: .; d_call: .; cdr3_nt: TGCAGTGCTAGCGCCGGGACAATCTATGGCTACACCTTC; cdr3_aa: CSASAGTIYGYTF
v_call: TRBV25-1; j_call: TRBJ2-7; clone_size: .; d_call: .; cdr3_nt: TGTGCCAGCAGTGAATTAGGGGGAAGGGCCTACGAGCAGTACTTC; cdr3_aa: CASSELGGRAYEQYF
v_call: TRBV7-9; j_call: TRBJ1-1; clone_size: .; d_call: TRBD1; cdr3_nt: TGTGCCAGCAGCACCCGACAGGGAGCCACTGAAGCTTTCTTT; cdr3_aa: CASSTRQGATEAFF
v_call: TRBV20-1; j_call: TRBJ1-1; clone_size: .; d_call: TRBD1; cdr3_nt: TGCAGTGCTACAGACAGGGACCATCATGAAGCTTTCTTT; cdr3_aa: CSATDRDHHEAFF
v_call: TRBV3-1; j_call: TRBJ1-5; clone_size: .; d_call: .; cdr3_nt: TGTGCCAGCAGCCCCTGGGTGGTGGGTCAGCCCCAGCATTTT; cdr3_aa: CASSPWVVGQPQHF
v_call: TRBV18; j_call: TRBJ2-7; clone_size: .; d_call: .; cdr3_nt: TGTGCCAGCTCACCACGGATCACTGGATCTTACGAGCAGTACTTC; cdr3_aa: CASSPRITGSYEQYF
v_call: TRBV12-3/TRBV12-4; j_call: TRBJ2-2; clone_size: .; d_call: TRBD1; cdr3_nt: TGTGCCAGCAGTTTCGGGACAGGGTCAACCGGGGAGCTGTTTTTT; cdr3_aa: CASSFGTGSTGELFF
v_call: TRBV12-3/TRBV12-4; j_call: TRBJ1-6; clone_size: few; d_call: .; cdr3_nt: TGTGCCAGCAGTTTCGGTTTTGGCAGTAATAATTCACCCCTCCACTTT; cdr3_aa: CASSFGFGSNNSPLHF
v_call: TRBV20-1; j_call: TRBJ2-3; clone_size: .; d_call: TRBD2; cdr3_nt: TGCAGTGCTAGAGATGGGGGTAGCGGGACCTTTAGAGATACGCAGTATTTT; cdr3_aa: CSARDGGSGTFRDTQYF
v_call: TRBV12-3/TRBV12-4; j_call: TRBJ2-4; clone_size: few; d_call: .; cdr3_nt: TGTGCCAGCAGTCCATCCGGGCGGGAAAACATTCAGTACTTC; cdr3_aa: CASSPSGRENIQYF
v_call: TRBV5-1; j_call: TRBJ1-1; clone_size: few; d_call: .; cdr3_nt: TGCGCCAGCAGCTTTAGCAGAGGGCAGGGTAACACTGAAGCTTTCTTT; cdr3_aa: CASSFSRGQGNTEAFF
v_call: TRBV7-2; j_call: TRBJ1-4; clone_size: .; d_call: TRBD1; cdr3_nt: TGTGCCAGCAGCTTAGATGGGCAGGGGGTTAATGAAAAACTGTTTTTT; cdr3_aa: CASSLDGQGVNEKLFF
v_call: TRBV6-2/TRBV6-3; j_call: TRBJ2-5; clone_size: many; d_call: .; cdr3_nt: TGTGCCAGCAACAGAAGGGAAAACCAAGAGACCCAGTACTTC; cdr3_aa: CASNRRENQETQYF